This TCR beta chain was recovered during a study of T cell repertoires in cytomegalovirus infection (dated by TCRdb to about 2019). About the study as a whole: Alongside well-studied HLA-B-restricted epitopes, the peptide stimulations were aimed at recently identified HLA-C-restricted CMV epitopes, whose presentation resists viral immunomodulation. Because public TCR beta signatures pointed to carriage of CMV infection together with the matching HLA type, the HLA type of each donor mattered for the analysis. Findings and caveats that apply to the study as a whole: In the ex vivo response, HLA-C-restricted CMV-specific TCR beta clonotypes were dominant, and in two of eight donors the single most frequent clonotype came from this HLA-C-restricted group. Carriers of CMV infection plus the relevant HLA type were discriminated by the cumulative frequency of public TCR beta family members in the study cohort and in an independent roughly 320-donor cohort.

At least ten counts were recorded for this clonotype. Its antigen target is currently unknown. No qualities accompany the bases; no much larger clone lies one base away. Explained via the paper, the treatment or condition label denotes: in vitro stimulation with specific CMV peptide epitopes to enrich CMV-specific T cells. At the junction V is shortened by 10 bases and J by 1 base, with 13 bases in between. The CDR3 sequence holds 13 residues, the cysteine and phenylalanine included. This entry keeps only the CDR3 DNA: 39 bases, framed from base 1. The germline V gene (reference sequence) supplies CDR1 WNHNN and CDR2 SYGVQD. Sequencing took place on an Illumina HiSeq 1500. In-frame beta chains were kept once TCRdb had trimmed the public reads at Q25 with fastp and called clones with MiXCR. Entries are consolidated by CDR3 protein sequence, retaining the most common genes and DNA. For this sample the table gives around 71,000 distinct CDR3 sequences, of which approximately 22% were detected only once. The ten largest clones add up to about 66% of the sample.

Here the chain combines TRBV10-1 and TRBJ2-5; the D segment might be TRBD1 or TRBD2, since each matches 5 bases. This receptor was obtained from a human donor in good health (CMV status not recorded). Some clones in this sample may be carry-over from other donors' samples. The material sequenced was CD8+ T cells from cultured PBMCs, taken from culture after CMV antigen stimulation. The DNA sequence is as follows: TGCGCCACCTCACCGGGGCCCCAAGAGACCCAGTACTTC. It translates to CATSPGPQETQYF.